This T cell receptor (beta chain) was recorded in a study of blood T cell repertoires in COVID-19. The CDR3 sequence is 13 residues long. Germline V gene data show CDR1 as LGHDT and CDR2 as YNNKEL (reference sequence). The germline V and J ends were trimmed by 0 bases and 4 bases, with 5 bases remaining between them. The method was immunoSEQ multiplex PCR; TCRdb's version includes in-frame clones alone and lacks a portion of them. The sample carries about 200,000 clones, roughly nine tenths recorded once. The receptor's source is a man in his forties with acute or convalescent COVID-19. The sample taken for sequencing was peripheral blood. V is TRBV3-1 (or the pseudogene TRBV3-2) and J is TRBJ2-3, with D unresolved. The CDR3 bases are TGTGCCAGCAGCCAAGAACTCGCAGATACGCAGTATTTT. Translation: CASSQELADTQYF.